The 27 T cell receptor beta chains given below trace back to one sample, sequenced in a study of T cell repertoires in cytomegalovirus infection. TCRdb passed the reads through MiXCR, listing each CDR3 protein once. The sample records about half a million distinct CDR3 sequences, 40% to 50% being singletons. These receptors lack a known antigen. The starting material was cultured PBMCs, obtained from culture after CMV antigen stimulation. The receptors derive from a human donor in good health (CMV status not recorded). Some clones in this sample may be carry-over from other donors' samples.

The rearrangement uses TRBV20-1 and TRBJ2-5; TRBD2 agrees at 8 bases. This CDR3 region has 14 residues. Losses at the gene ends were 2 bases for V and 2 bases for J; bases not matched to a gene: 4. The germline V gene has CDR1 DFQATT and CDR2 SNEGSKA (reference sequence). The chain's CDR3 is CSARRTSSQETQYF. In nucleotides, the CDR3 is TGCAGTGCTAGAAGGACTAGCTCACAAGAGACCCAGTACTTC.

This chain uses TRBV11-2 with TRBJ2-2; TRBD2 matches 8 bases. The CDR3 runs 17 residues. From germline, CDR1 is SGHAT and CDR2 FQNNGV. V dropped 3 bases and J dropped 3; count of bases not matched to a gene: 9. Here the CDR3 DNA reads TGTGCCAGCAGCTTTCTTAGCGGGGTGGGAGACACCGGGGAGCTGTTTTTT. Translation: CASSFLSGVGDTGELFF.

This clonotype was recorded only once. The V gene is TRBV29-1, the J gene TRBJ2-3; unclear D gene. The CDR3 has 12 residues. The V end was cut by 8 bases, the J end by 8 bases, with 17 bases between. CDR1 SQVTM and CDR2 ANQGSEA come from the germline V gene. CDR3 loop: CSTVVSGRTQYF. The CDR3 region has the DNA TGCAGCACCGTGGTATCCGGGCGTACGCAGTATTTT.

V is TRBV7-2 and J is TRBJ2-3, with a possible D match to TRBD1 (6 bases). The CDR3 is 13 residues long. The germline V gene encodes CDR1 SGHTA and CDR2 FQGNSA. Trimming shortened V by 3 bases and J by 5 bases, and 9 bases separated the two germline ends. The CDR3 is CASSFKGGDTQYF. The CDR3 region has the DNA TGTGCCAGCAGCTTCAAAGGGGGAGATACGCAGTATTTT.

Only a few counts were recorded for this clonotype. The chain combines TRBV6-1 with TRBJ1-6; D is unresolved. Germline V gives CDR1 MNHNS, CDR2 SASEGT. The CDR3 contains 14 residues. Trimming shortened V by 0 bases and J by 9 bases, and 9 bases separated the two germline ends. The CDR3 DNA follows: TGTGCCAGCAGTGAAGCCCATCCGGTTTCACCCCTCCACTTT. Translation gives CASSEAHPVSPLHF.

This clonotype was detected only a few times. The chain joins TRBV12-3 or TRBV12-4 to TRBJ2-1, with TRBD2 identical over 11 bases. With 5 bases clipped from V and 5 bases from J, the junction kept 8 bases outside the gene matches. This CDR3 comprises 16 residues. The CDR3 here is CASSPLLAGGNNEQFF. In nucleotides, the CDR3 is TGTGCCAGCAGTCCCCTTCTAGCGGGAGGAAACAATGAGCAGTTCTTC.

In its sample, this clonotype was seen a few times. J is TRBJ1-1 and V is TRBV5-6; no clear D gene. V lost 3 bases, J lost 1 base, and 13 bases lay in between. Germline V gene sequence: CDR1 SGHDT, CDR2 YYEEEE. The CDR3 covers 15 residues. CDR3 protein: CASSWVWAQNTEAFF. As DNA, the CDR3 is TGTGCCAGCAGCTGGGTCTGGGCTCAGAACACTGAAGCTTTCTTT.

This clonotype was recorded many times. The CDR3 nucleotides are TGCGCCAGCAGACGGGTAGGAGCGGGGGGCACAGATACGCAGTATTTT. Translated, it gives CASRRVGAGGTDTQYF. The chain recombines TRBV4-1 with TRBJ2-3; TRBD2 agrees at 8 bases. The trim removed 6 bases at V and 1 base at J, leaving 9 bases unmatched. The length of the CDR3 is 16 residues. The germline gives CDR1 MGHRA, CDR2 YSYEKL.

The DNA of the CDR3 is TGTGCCAGCAGCTCTGGGACTAGCGGGGAGGATACGCAGTATTTT. It is translated as CASSSGTSGEDTQYF. V and J are TRBV7-8 and TRBJ2-3; 13 nucleotides agree with TRBD2. V lost 4 bases, J lost 6 bases, and 4 bases stayed unmatched. The length of the CDR3 is 15 residues. Germline CDR1 SGHVS, CDR2 FQNEAQ.

This clonotype showed up many times. V usage is TRBV7-6 and J usage is TRBJ2-5, with 14 bases that match TRBD2. The CDR3 covers 16 residues. Trimming cost V 5 bases and J 3 bases; bases outside gene matches: 5. Germline lookup yields CDR1 SGHVS and CDR2 FNYEAQ. As DNA, the CDR3 is TGTGCCAGCAGCCTCCTGACTAGCGGGGGGGAAGAGACCCAGTACTTC. Its protein is CASSLLTSGGEETQYF.

This clonotype was detected only a few times. The J gene is TRBJ1-6, the V gene TRBV7-2; 8 nucleotides agree with TRBD1. Per the germline V gene, CDR1 is SGHTA and CDR2 is FQGNSA. CDR3 size: 16 residues. Trimming took 5 bases from V and 3 from J; bases not matched to a gene: 6. CDR3 in DNA: TGTGCCAGCAGCCCCGGGACAGGAAACTATAATTCACCCCTCCACTTT. Amino acid sequence: CASSPGTGNYNSPLHF.

This chain links TRBV12-3 or TRBV12-4 with TRBJ2-1, with 9 nucleotides matching TRBD2. The V segment lost 2 bases and the J segment 5 bases; nucleotides outside the gene matches: 7. The CDR3 has 16 residues. DNA for the CDR3: TGTGCCAGCAGTTTATCGTGGGCGGGAGGGGACAATGAGCAGTTCTTC. Translating gives CASSLSWAGGDNEQFF.

A few counts support this clonotype. The rearrangement joins TRBV11-2 to TRBJ1-1; 8 positions match TRBD1. The CDR3 is 16 amino acids. CDR1 is SGHAT, CDR2 FQNNGV, per germline. V was clipped by 5 bases and J by 1 base; unmatched bases: 9. This CDR3 is CASSLGSRGRNTEAFF. The CDR3 region has the DNA TGTGCCAGCAGCCTAGGTAGCAGGGGGCGGAACACTGAAGCTTTCTTT. The whole variable domain, filled in from reference TRBV11-2 and TRBJ1-1, reads EAGVAQSPRYKIIEKRQSVAFWCNPISGHATLYWYQQILGQGPKLLIQFQNNGVVDDSQLPKDRFSAERLKGVDSTLKIQPAKLEDSAVYLCASSLGSRGRNTEAFFGQGTRLTVV.

The CDR3 DNA is TGTGCCAGCAGCTCCCCAGTTGGCTACGAGCAGTACTTC. Its protein product is CASSSPVGYEQYF. The chain links TRBV7-2 to TRBJ2-7; D uncertain. CDR3 length: 13 amino acids. Trimming stripped 4 bases from V and 3 bases from J, with 10 bases between. The germline CDR1 and CDR2 sequences are SGHTA and FQGNSA.

The V call is TRBV5-5, the J call TRBJ1-1, with TRBD1 as a possible D gene (5 bases). The V gene lost 0 bases and the J gene lost 6 bases, with 15 bases spanning the gap. The CDR3 is made up of 15 amino acids. Per germline, CDR1 SGHKS and CDR2 YYEKEE (reference sequence). Here the CDR3 DNA reads TGTGCCAGCAGCTTGGAGGGGCACCTATCTCCTGAAGCTTTCTTT. Amino acid sequence: CASSLEGHLSPEAFF. Filled out from reference TRBV5-5 and TRBJ1-1, the complete variable domain reads DAGVTQSPTHLIKTRGQQVTLRCSPISGHKSVSWYQQVLGQGPQFIFQYYEKEERGRGNFPDRFSARQFPNYSSELNVNALLLGDSALYLCASSLEGHLSPEAFFGQGTRLTVV.

DNA of the CDR3: TGTGCCAGCTCACCGCTCTCGACGGACACTGAAGCTTTCTTT. Amino acids: CASSPLSTDTEAFF. The chain uses TRBV18 and TRBJ1-1; no clear D gene. CDR3 length: 14 residues. V gave up 3 bases and J gave up 3 bases, with 11 bases separating them. Germline loops: CDR1 KGHSH, CDR2 LQKENI.

This clonotype was recorded a few times. CDR3 nucleotide sequence: TGCGCCAGCAGCCAAGTGGGGGTTACAGGGAATCAGCCCCAGCATTTT. It codes for CASSQVGVTGNQPQHF. The gene calls are TRBV4-1 and TRBJ1-5, with a weak D call TRBD1 (6 bases). V lost 1 base, J lost 4 bases, and 14 bases lay in between. This CDR3 is 16 amino acids long. The germline V gene has CDR1 MGHRA and CDR2 YSYEKL.

CDR3 DNA: TGCAGTGCAACGAGGTACAATGAGCAGTTCTTC. Amino acid sequence: CSATRYNEQFF. The V gene is TRBV20-1, the J gene TRBJ2-1; D gene ambiguous. Germline-derived CDR1 and CDR2 are DFQATT and SNEGSKA (reference sequence). V was trimmed by 6 bases and J by 4 bases, leaving 7 bases between them. The CDR3 runs to 11 residues.

This clonotype was seen only a few times. The rearrangement joins TRBV7-9 to TRBJ2-5; D not certain. This CDR3 is built from 14 residues. V was clipped by 2 bases and J by 1 base, with 8 bases between them. Per the germline V gene, CDR1 is SEHNR and CDR2 is FQNEAQ (reference sequence). The chain's CDR3 is CASSLTGAQETQYF. DNA of the CDR3: TGTGCCAGCAGCTTAACTGGCGCCCAAGAGACCCAGTACTTC.

The genes are TRBV10-1 and TRBJ2-2; D gene unclear. The CDR3 spans 14 residues. Per the germline V gene, CDR1 is WNHNN and CDR2 is SYGVQD (reference sequence). Trimming removed 5 bases from V and 5 bases from J, with 12 bases in between. The CDR3 region has the DNA TGCGCCAGCAGTAGGACCATGGGGACCGGGGAGCTGTTTTTT. Translated, it gives CASSRTMGTGELFF.

The J gene is TRBJ2-1, the V gene TRBV24-1; TRBD1 matches at 8 bases. V lost 3 bases and J lost 3; bases outside the gene matches: 9. Germline values: CDR1 KGHDR, CDR2 SFDVKD. The CDR3 is 17 residues long. In DNA form, the CDR3 reads TGTGCCACCAGTGATGCAACTCGGGACAGGATCTACAATGAGCAGTTCTTC. Protein: CATSDATRDRIYNEQFF.

This clonotype was recorded a few times. The chain links TRBV7-2 to TRBJ2-4; 8 nucleotides line up with TRBD2. The germline CDR1 and CDR2 sequences are SGHTA and FQGNSA. The V and J ends lost 4 bases and 12 bases, in that order; junction bases with no gene match: 8. CDR3 length: 13 amino acids. The CDR3 protein is CASSSGLAGPQYF. The CDR3 DNA reads as TGTGCCAGCAGCTCCGGATTAGCGGGGCCTCAGTACTTC. The full variable domain, rest sourced from reference TRBV7-2 and TRBJ2-4, is GAGVSQSPSNKVTEKGKDVELRCDPISGHTALYWYRQSLGQGLEFLIYFQGNSAPDKSGLPSDRFSAERTGGSVSTLTIQRTQQEDSAVYLCASSSGLAGPQYFGAGTRLSVL.

The rearrangement links TRBV6-2 or TRBV6-3 to TRBJ1-2; tentatively, D is TRBD1 (5 bases). V lost 7 bases, J lost 6 bases, and 12 bases lay in between. CDR3 length: 12 residues. Looked up from germline, CDR1 is MNHEY and CDR2 is SVGEGT. The CDR3 region is CASTHFRDGYTF. DNA of the CDR3: TGTGCCAGCACCCACTTCAGGGATGGCTACACCTTC.

This clonotype was counted a few times. V usage is TRBV7-2 and J usage is TRBJ2-5, with 8 bases fitting TRBD1. The germline V gene has CDR1 SGHTA and CDR2 FQGNSA. The CDR3 totals 14 residues. With 7 bases clipped from V and 1 base from J, the junction kept 5 bases outside the gene matches. DNA of the CDR3: TGTGCCAGCACCGCGGACAGGGTCCAAGAGACCCAGTACTTC. It codes for CASTADRVQETQYF. Full variable domain (outside the CDR3, taken from reference TRBV7-2 and TRBJ2-5): GAGVSQSPSNKVTEKGKDVELRCDPISGHTALYWYRQSLGQGLEFLIYFQGNSAPDKSGLPSDRFSAERTGGSVSTLTIQRTQQEDSAVYLCASTADRVQETQYFGPGTRLLVL.

This clonotype was found a few times. V gene TRBV12-3 or TRBV12-4 combines with J gene TRBJ1-4; D remains ambiguous. This CDR3 is built from 16 residues. Deletions cut 5 bases from V and 0 bases from J, with 13 bases between. The CDR3 loop is CASSPRTAATNEKLFF. CDR3 sequence (DNA): TGTGCCAGCAGTCCCCGGACGGCAGCAACTAATGAAAAACTGTTTTTT.

The chain has TRBV12-3 or TRBV12-4 and TRBJ2-2; tentatively, D is TRBD2 (5 bases). Trimming took 8 bases from V and 3 from J, leaving 10 bases between them. This CDR3 spans 13 amino acids. CDR3 amino acids: CASPRRDTGELFF. CDR3 nucleotide sequence: TGTGCCAGCCCCAGGCGGGACACCGGGGAGCTGTTTTTT.

This clonotype was recorded a few times. The V gene is TRBV19, the J gene TRBJ1-1, with 9 bases that match TRBD1. Trimming took 3 bases from V and 2 from J; bases not matched to a gene: 7. Germline lookup yields CDR1 LNHDA and CDR2 SQIVND (reference sequence). The CDR3 runs to 16 residues. Here the CDR3 reads CASSITGGLTNTEAFF. Written as DNA, the CDR3 is TGTGCCAGTAGTATCACAGGGGGCCTTACAAACACTGAAGCTTTCTTT.